This record looks at one TCR beta chain sequence and its context. Germline trimming cut 7 bases from V and 5 bases from J; bases unmatched to any gene: 6. The CDR3 runs to 14 residues. In germline, CDR1 is SEHNR, CDR2 FQNEAQ (reference sequence). Naive CD8 populations comprised CD45RO-negative cells positively selected for CCR7, excluding terminally differentiated effector memory CD45RA+ cells. The sample originates from a study of shared clonotypes between healthy human individuals. Deep-level running was used for the assay. The table came from immunoSEQ multiplex PCR; TCRdb's copy has only in-frame clones and leaves some out. The data show roughly 2 million clones, with roughly 95% seen just once and around 1.1% held by the top ten.

The rearrangement joins TRBV7-9 to TRBJ2-3, with 10 positions matching TRBD2. Input material: naive CD8+ T cells sorted from blood. The sequence came from a man between 18 and 35 years old in good health. The CDR3 loop reads CASTGTSDQDTQYF. For the CDR3, the DNA is TGTGCCAGCACCGGGACTAGCGACCAAGATACGCAGTATTTT. Using reference TRBV7-9 and TRBJ2-3 for the parts outside the CDR3, the full variable domain is DTGVSQNPRHKITKRGQNVTFRCDPISEHNRLYWYRQTLGQGPEFLTYFQNEAQLEKSRLLSDRFSAERPKGSFSTLEIQRTEQGDSAMYLCASTGTSDQDTQYFGPGTRLTVL.